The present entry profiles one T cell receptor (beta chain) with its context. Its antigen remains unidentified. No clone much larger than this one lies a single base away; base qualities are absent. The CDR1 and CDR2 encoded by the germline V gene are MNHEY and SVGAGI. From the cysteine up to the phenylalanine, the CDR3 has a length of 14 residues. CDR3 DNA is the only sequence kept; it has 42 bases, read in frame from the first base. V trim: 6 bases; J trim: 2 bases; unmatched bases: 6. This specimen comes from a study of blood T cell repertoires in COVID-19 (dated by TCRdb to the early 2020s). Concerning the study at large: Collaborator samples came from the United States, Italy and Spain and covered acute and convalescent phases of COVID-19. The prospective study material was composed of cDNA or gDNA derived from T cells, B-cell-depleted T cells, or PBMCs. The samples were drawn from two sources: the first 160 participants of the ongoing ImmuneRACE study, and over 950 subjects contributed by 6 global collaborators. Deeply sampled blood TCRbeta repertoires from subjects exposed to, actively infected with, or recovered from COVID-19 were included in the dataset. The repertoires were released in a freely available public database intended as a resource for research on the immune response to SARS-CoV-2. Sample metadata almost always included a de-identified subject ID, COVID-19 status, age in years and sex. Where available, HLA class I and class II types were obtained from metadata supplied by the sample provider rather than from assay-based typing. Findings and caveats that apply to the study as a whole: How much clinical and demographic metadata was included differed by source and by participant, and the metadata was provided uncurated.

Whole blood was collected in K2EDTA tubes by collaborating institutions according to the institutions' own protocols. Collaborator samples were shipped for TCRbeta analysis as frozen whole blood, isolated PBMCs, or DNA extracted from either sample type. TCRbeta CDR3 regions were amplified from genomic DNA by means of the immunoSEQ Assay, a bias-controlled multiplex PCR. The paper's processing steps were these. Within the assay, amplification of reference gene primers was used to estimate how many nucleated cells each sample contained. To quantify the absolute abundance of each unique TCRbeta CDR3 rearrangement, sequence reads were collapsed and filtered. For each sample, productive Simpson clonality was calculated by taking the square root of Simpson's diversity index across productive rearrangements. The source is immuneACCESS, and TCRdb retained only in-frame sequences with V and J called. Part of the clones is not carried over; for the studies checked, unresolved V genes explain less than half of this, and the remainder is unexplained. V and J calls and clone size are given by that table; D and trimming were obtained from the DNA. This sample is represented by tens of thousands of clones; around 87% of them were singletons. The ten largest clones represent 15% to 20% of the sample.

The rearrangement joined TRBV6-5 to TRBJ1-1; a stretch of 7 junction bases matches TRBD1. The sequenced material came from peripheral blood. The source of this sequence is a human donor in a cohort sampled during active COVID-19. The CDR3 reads CASSLNRGNTEAFF. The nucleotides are TGTGCCAGCAGCCTAAACAGGGGAAACACTGAAGCTTTCTTT.